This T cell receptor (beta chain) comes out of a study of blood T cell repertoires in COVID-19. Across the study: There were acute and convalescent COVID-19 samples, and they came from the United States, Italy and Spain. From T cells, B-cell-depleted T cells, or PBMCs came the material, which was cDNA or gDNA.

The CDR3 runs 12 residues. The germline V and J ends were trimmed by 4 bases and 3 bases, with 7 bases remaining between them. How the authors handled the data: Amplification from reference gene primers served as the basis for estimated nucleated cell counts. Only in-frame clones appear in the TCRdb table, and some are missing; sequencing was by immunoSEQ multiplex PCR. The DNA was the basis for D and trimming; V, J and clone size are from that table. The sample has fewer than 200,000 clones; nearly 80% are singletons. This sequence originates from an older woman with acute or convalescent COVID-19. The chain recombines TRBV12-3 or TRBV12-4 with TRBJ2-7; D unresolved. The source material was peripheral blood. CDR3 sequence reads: CASSSDIYEQYF. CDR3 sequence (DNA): TGTGCCAGCAGTTCCGACATCTACGAGCAGTACTTC.